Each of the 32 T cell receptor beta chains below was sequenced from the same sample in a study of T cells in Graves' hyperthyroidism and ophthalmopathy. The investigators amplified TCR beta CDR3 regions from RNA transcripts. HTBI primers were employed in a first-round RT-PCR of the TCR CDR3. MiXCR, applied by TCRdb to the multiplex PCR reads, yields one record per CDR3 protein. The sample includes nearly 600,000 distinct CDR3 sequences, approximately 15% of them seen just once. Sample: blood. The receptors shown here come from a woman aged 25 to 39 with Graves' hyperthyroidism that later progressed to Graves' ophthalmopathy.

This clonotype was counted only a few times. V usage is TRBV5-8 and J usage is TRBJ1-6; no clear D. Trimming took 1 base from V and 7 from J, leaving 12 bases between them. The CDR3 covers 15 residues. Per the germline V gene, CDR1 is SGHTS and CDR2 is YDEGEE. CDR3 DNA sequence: TGTGCCAGCAGCTTGAATGGGCAAAACAATTCACCCCTCCACTTT. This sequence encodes CASSLNGQNNSPLHF.

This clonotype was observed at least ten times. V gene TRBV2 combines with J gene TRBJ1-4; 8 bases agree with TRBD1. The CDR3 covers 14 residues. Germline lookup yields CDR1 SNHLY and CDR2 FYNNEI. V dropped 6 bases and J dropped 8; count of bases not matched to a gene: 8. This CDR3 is CASRVTGAKEKLFF. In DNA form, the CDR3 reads TGTGCCAGCAGGGTGACAGGGGCAAAGGAAAAACTGTTTTTT.

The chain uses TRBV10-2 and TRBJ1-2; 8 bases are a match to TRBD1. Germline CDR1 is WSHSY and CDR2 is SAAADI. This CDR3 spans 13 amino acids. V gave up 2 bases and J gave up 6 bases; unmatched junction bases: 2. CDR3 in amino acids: CASSEQGADGYTF. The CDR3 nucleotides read TGCGCCAGCAGTGAGCAGGGGGCGGATGGCTACACCTTC.

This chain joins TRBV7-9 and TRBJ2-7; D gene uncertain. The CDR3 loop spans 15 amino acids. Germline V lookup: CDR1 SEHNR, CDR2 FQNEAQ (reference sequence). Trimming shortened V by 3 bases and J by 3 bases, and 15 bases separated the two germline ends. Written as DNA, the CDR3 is TGTGCCAGCAGCTTCGATCAACGGAATTTCTACGAGCAGTACTTC. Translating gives CASSFDQRNFYEQYF.

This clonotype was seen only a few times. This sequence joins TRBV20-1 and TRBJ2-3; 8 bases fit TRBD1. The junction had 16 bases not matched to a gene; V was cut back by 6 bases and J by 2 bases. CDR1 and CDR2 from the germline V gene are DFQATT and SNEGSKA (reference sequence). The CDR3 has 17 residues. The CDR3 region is CSALGTGGQSITDTQYF. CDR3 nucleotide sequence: TGCAGTGCCCTCGGAACAGGGGGGCAATCCATCACAGATACGCAGTATTTT.

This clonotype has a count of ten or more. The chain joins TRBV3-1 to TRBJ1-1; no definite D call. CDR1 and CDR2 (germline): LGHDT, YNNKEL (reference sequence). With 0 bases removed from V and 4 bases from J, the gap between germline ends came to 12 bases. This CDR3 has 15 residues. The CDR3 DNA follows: TGTGCCAGCAGCCAAGATTTGGCACTCGTCACTGAAGCTTTCTTT. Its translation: CASSQDLALVTEAFF.

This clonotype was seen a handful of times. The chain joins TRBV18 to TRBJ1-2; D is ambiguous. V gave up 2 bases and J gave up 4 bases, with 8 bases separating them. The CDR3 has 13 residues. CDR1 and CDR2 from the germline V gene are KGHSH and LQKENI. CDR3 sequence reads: CASSPEGLYGYTF. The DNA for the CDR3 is TGTGCCAGCTCACCAGAAGGCCTCTATGGCTACACCTTC.

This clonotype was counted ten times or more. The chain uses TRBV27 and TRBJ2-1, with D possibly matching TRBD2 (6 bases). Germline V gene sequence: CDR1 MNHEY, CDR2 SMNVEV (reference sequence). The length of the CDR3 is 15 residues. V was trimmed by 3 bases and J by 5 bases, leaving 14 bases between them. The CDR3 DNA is TGTGCCAGCAGTTTTCCGGGAGCACGGGACAATGAGCAGTTCTTC. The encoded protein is CASSFPGARDNEQFF.

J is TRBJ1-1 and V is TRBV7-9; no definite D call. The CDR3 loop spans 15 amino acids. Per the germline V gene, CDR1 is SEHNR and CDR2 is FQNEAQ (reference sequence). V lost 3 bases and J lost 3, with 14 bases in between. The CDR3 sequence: CASSFSSVGDTEAFF. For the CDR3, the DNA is TGTGCCAGCAGCTTTTCGAGTGTCGGGGACACTGAAGCTTTCTTT.

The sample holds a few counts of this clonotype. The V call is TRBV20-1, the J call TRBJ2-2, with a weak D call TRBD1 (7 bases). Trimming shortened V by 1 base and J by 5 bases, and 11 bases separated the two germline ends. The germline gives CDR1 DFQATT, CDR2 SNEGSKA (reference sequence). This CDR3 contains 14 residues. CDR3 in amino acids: CSARAGGYTGELFF. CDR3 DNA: TGCAGTGCTAGAGCAGGGGGGTATACCGGGGAGCTGTTTTTT.

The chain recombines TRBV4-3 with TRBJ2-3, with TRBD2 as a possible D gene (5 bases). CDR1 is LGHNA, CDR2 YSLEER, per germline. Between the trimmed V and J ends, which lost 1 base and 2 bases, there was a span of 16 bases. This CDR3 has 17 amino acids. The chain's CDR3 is CASSQGGGDSYTDTQYF. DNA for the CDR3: TGCGCCAGCAGCCAAGGCGGAGGAGACTCTTACACAGATACGCAGTATTTT.

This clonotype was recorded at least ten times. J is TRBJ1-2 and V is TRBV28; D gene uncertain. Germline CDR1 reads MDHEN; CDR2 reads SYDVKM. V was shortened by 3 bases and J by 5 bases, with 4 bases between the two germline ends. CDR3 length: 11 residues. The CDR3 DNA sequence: TGTGCCAGCAGTTTGGCTTATGGCTACACCTTC. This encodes CASSLAYGYTF.

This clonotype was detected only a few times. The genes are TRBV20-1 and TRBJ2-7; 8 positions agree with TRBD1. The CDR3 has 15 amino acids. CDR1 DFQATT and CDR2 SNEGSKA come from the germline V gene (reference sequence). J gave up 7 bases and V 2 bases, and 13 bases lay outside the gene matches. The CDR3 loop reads CSARSRTDQGAEQYF. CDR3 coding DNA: TGCAGTGCTAGATCCCGGACCGATCAGGGGGCTGAGCAGTACTTC.

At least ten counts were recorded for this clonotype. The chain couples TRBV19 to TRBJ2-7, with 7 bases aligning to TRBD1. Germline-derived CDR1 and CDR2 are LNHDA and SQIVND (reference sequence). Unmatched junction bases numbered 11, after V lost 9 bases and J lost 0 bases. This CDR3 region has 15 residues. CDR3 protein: CASSLRQGVSYEQYF. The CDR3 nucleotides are TGTGCCAGCAGCCTCCGACAGGGTGTCTCCTACGAGCAGTACTTC.

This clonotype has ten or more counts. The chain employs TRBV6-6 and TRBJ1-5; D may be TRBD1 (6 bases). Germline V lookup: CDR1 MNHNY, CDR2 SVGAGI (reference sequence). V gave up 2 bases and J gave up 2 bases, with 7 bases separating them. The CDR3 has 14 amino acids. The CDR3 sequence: CASSYRQGNQPQHF. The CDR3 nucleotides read TGTGCCAGCAGTTACCGACAGGGCAATCAGCCCCAGCATTTT.

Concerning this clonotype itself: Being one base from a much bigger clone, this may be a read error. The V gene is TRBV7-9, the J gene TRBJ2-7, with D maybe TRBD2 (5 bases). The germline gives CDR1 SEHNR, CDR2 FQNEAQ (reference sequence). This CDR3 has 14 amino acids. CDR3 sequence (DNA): TGTGCCAGCAGCTTAGCGGGCGGGCACTACGAGAAGTACTTC. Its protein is CASSLAGGHYEKYF.

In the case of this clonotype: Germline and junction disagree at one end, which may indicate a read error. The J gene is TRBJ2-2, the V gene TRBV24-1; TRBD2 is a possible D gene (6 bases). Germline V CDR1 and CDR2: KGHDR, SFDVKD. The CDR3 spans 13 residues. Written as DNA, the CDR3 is TGTGCCACCAGGCCCTCTGTTGCCGGGGGGCTGTTTTTT. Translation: CATRPSVAGGLFF.

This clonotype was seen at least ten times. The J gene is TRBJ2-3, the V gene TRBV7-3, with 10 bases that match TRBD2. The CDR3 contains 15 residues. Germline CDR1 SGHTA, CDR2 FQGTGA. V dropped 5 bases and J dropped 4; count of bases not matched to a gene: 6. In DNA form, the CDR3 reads TGTGCCAGCAGCACTCAAGCGGGAGGGTCAGATACGCAGTATTTT. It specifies CASSTQAGGSDTQYF.

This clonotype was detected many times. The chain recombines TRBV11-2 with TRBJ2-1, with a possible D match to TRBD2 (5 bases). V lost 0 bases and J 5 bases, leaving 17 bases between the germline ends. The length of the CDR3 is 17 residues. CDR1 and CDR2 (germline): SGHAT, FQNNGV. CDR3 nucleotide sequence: TGTGCCAGCAGCTTAGACTTGTTACTAACTAGAAACAATGAGCAGTTCTTC. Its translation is CASSLDLLLTRNNEQFF. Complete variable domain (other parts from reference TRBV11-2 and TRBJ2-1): EAGVAQSPRYKIIEKRQSVAFWCNPISGHATLYWYQQILGQGPKLLIQFQNNGVVDDSQLPKDRFSAERLKGVDSTLKIQPAKLEDSAVYLCASSLDLLLTRNNEQFFGPGTRLTVL.

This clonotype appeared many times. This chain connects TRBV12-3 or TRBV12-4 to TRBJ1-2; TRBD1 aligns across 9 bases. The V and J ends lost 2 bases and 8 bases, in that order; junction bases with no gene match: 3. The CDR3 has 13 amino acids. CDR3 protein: CASSLRTGEGYTF. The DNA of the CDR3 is TGTGCCAGCAGTTTAAGGACAGGGGAGGGCTACACCTTC.

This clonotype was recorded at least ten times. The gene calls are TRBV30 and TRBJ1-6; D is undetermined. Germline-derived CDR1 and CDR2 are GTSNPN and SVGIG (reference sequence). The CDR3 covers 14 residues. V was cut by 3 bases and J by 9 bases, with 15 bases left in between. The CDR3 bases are TGTGCCTGGAGAGGACCTGGAGTAGGTTCACCCCTCCACTTT. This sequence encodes CAWRGPGVGSPLHF.

The CDR3 nucleotides are TGTGCCAGCAGTGAATTGGGGAGTGGGCCCCAGCATTTT. It codes for CASSELGSGPQHF. The gene calls are TRBV6-1 and TRBJ1-5; D is unresolved. In germline, CDR1 is MNHNS, CDR2 SASEGT. Trimming pared 2 bases from V and 9 bases from J, leaving 11 bases between. CDR3 length: 13 amino acids.

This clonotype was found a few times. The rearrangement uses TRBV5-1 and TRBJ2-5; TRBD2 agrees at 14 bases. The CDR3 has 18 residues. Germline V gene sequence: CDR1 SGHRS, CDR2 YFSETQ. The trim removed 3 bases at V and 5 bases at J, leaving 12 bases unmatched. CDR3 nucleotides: TGCGCCAGCAGCTCCGGGACTAGCGGGAGTTTCACCGAGGAGACCCAGTACTTC. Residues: CASSSGTSGSFTEETQYF.

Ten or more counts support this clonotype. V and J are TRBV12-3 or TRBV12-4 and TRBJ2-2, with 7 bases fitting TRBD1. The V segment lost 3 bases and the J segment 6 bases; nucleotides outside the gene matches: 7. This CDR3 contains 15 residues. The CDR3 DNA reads TGTGCCAGCAGTTTGCAAGGGGGCGATGCCGGGGAGCTGTTTTTT. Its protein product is CASSLQGGDAGELFF.

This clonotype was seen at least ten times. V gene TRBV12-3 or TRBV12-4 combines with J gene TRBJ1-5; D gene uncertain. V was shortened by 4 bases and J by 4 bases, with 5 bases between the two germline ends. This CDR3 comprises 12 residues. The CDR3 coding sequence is TGTGCCAGCAGTTATCGGAATCAGCCCCAGCATTTT. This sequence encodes CASSYRNQPQHF.

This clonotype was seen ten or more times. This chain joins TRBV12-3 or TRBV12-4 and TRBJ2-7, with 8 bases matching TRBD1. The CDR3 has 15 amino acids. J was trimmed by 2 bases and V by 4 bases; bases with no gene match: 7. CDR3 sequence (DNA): TGTGCCAGCAGTTCCTCGACAGGGGTCCCCTACGAGCAGTACTTC. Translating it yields CASSSSTGVPYEQYF.

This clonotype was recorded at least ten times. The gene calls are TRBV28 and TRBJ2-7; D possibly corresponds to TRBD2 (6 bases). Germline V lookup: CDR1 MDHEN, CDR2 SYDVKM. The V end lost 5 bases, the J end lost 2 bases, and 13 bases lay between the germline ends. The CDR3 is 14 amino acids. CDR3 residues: CASSLHRETYEQYF. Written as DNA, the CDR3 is TGTGCCAGCAGTCTACACCGGGAGACCTACGAGCAGTACTTC.

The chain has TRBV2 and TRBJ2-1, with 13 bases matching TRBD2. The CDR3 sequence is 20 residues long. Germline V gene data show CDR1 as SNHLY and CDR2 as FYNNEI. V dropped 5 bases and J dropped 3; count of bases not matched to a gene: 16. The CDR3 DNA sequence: TGTGCCAGCAGTTACTCGAGCAGCGGAGGACTAGCGGGAGACTACAATGAGCAGTTCTTC. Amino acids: CASSYSSSGGLAGDYNEQFF.

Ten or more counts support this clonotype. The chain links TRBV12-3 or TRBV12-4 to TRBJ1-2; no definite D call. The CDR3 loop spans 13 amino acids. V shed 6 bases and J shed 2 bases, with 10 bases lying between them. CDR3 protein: CASRPTGNYGYTF. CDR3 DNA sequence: TGTGCCAGCAGACCCACGGGGAACTATGGCTACACCTTC.

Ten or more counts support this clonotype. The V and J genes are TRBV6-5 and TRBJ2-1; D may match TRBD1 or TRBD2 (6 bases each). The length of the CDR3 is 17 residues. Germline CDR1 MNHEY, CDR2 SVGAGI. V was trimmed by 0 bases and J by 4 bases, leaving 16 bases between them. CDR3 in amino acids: CASSYSSGAEKYNEQFF. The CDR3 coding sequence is TGTGCCAGCAGTTACTCCTCGGGGGCGGAAAAATACAATGAGCAGTTCTTC.

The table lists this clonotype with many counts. For the CDR3, the DNA is TGTGCCAGCAGTGAGGTCAGGGTAATAACGAACACTGAAGCTTTCTTT. Amino acid sequence: CASSEVRVITNTEAFF. This chain links TRBV6-1 with TRBJ1-1; tentative D call: TRBD1 (5 bases). Germline V lookup: CDR1 MNHNS, CDR2 SASEGT. CDR3 length equals 16 residues. Trimming cost V 3 bases and J 1 base, with 15 bases left between them.

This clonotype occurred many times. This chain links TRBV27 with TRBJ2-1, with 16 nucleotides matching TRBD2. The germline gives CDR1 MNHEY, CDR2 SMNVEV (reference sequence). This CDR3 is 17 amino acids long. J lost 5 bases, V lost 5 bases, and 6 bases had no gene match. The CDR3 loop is CASSLGLAGGPNNEQFF. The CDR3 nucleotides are TGTGCCAGCAGTCTGGGACTAGCGGGAGGGCCCAACAATGAGCAGTTCTTC.